The clone carrying this T cell receptor beta chain was seen a few times. TCRdb passed the RT-PCR reads through MiXCR, listing each CDR3 protein once. The table has about 500,000 distinct CDR3 sequences, more than 15% seen once; the top ten hold around 3%. The data stem from a study of response to subunit inactivated influenza vaccine. The germline V gene has CDR1 LGHDT and CDR2 YNNKEL (reference sequence). CDR3 length: 16 residues. J lost 3 bases, V lost 5 bases, and 5 bases had no gene match. Sequenced material: CD4+ T cells sorted from PBMCs, taken approximately 25 months after vaccination. V usage is TRBV3-1 and J usage is TRBJ2-2, with 11 bases that match TRBD2. The TCR comes from a man between 50 and 70 years old who received an inactivated influenza vaccine. The CDR3 sequence: CASSALAGVDTGELFF. CDR3 in DNA: TGTGCCAGCAGCGCACTAGCGGGAGTAGACACCGGGGAGCTGTTTTTT.